This TCR beta chain is drawn from a study of blood T cells in healthy people across ages. This clonotype was found a few times. The antigen is unknown. The CDR3 spans 15 residues. Per germline, CDR1 SGDLS and CDR2 YYNGEE. The ends were cut back, 0 bases at V and 3 bases at J, with 11 bases in the middle. Study-wide results and limits: The long-lived group displayed more naive CD4+ cells, plus higher diversity, than the aged donors did. Unknown donor CMV status possibly confounded expanded clonotype changes.

For the second PCR, which ran for about 6 to 12 cycles, a sample-barcoded 5' primer and a J-beta primer mix were used. TCRdb ran MiXCR on the 5' RACE reads and lists one entry per CDR3 protein. The sample lists 650,000 to 1,000,000 distinct CDR3 sequences; about 34% were seen once. The sequenced sample consisted of blood. The chain carries TRBV9 and TRBJ2-3, with D perhaps assigned TRBD1 or TRBD2 (6 bases each). This TCR came from a man aged 18 to 29 in good health. This CDR3 is CASSVGGAKTDTQYF. Here the CDR3 DNA reads TGTGCCAGCAGCGTAGGGGGGGCTAAAACAGATACGCAGTATTTT.